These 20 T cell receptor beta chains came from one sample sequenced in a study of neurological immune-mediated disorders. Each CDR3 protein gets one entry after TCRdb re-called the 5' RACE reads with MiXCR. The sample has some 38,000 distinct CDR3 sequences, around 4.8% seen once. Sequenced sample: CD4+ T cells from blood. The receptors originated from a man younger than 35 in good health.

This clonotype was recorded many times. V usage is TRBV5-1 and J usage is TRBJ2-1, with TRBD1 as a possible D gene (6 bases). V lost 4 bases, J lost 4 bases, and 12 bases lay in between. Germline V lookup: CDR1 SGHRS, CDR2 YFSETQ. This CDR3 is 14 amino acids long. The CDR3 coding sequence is TGCGCCAGCAGCGACGGACAGCCGTACAATGAGCAGTTCTTC. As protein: CASSDGQPYNEQFF.

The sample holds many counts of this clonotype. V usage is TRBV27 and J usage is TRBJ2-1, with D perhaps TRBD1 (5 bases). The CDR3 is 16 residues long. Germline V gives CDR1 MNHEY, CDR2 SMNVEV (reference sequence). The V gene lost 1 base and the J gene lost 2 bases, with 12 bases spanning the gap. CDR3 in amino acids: CASSLFRVRAYNEQFF. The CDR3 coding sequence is TGTGCCAGCAGTTTATTCAGGGTTAGGGCCTACAATGAGCAGTTCTTC.

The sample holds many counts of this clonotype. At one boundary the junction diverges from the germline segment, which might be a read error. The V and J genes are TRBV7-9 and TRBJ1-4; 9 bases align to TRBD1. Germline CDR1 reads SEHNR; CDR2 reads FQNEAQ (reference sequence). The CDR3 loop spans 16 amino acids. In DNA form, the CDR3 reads TGTGCCAGCAGTAAGGACAGGGGAACAACTAATGATAAACTGTTTTTT. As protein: CASSKDRGTTNDKLFF.

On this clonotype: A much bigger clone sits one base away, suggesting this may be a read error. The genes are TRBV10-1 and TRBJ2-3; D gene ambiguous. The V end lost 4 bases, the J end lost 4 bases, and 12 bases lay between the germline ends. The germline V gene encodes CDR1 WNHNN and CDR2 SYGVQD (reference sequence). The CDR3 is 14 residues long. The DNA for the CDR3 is TGCGCCAGCAGTGCGCACCCACCCCCAGATACGCAGTATTTT. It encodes CASSAHPPPDTQYF.

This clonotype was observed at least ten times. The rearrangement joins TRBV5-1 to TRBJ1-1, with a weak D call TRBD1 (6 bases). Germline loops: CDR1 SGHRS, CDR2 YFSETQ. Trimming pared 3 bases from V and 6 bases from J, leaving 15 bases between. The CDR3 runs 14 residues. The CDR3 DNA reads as TGCGCCAGCAGCTCTACTAGCAGGGGTTCTGAAGCTTTCTTT. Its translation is CASSSTSRGSEAFF.

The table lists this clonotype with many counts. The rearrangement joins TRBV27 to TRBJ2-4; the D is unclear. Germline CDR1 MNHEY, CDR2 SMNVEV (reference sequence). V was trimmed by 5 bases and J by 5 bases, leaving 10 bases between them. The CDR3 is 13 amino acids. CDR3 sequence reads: CASSPAWENIQYF. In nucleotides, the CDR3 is TGTGCCAGCAGTCCAGCATGGGAAAACATTCAGTACTTC.

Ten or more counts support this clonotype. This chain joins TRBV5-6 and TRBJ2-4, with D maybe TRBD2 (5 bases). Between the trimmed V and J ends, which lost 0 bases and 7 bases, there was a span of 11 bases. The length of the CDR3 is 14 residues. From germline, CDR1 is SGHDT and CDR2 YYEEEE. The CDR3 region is CASSLGSGMNIQYF. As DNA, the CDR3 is TGTGCCAGCAGCTTGGGATCGGGGATGAACATTCAGTACTTC.

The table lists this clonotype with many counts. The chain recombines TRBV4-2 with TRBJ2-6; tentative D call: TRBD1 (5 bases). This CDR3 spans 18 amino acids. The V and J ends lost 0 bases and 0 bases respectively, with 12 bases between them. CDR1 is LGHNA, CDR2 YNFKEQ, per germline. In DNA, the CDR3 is TGTGCCAGCAGCCAAGATCCAGGGTTTTTCTCTGGGGCCAACGTCCTGACTTTC. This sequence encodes CASSQDPGFFSGANVLTF.

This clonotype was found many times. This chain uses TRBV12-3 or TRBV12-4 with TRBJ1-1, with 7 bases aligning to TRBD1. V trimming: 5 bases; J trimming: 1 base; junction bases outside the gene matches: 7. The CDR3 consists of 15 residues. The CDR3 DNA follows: TGTGCCAGCAGTCTTCAGACAGGGCGGAACACTGAAGCTTTCTTT. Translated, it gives CASSLQTGRNTEAFF.

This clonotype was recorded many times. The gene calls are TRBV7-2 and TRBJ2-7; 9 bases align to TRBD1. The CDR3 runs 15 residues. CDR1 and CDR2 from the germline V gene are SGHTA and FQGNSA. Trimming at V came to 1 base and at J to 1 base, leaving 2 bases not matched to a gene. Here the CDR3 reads CASSLVGTGSYEQYF. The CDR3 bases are TGTGCCAGCAGCTTAGTGGGGACAGGGTCCTACGAGCAGTACTTC.

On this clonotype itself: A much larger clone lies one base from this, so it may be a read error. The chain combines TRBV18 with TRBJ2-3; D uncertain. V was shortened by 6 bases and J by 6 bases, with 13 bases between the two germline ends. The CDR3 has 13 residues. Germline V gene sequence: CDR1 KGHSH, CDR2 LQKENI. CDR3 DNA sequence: TGTGCCAGCTCTCCCTCAATGCCGGATACGCAGTATTTT. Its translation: CASSPSMPDTQYF.

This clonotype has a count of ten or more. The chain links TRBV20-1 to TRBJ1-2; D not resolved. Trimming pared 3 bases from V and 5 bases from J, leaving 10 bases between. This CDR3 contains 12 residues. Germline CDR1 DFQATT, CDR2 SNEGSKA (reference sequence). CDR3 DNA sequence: TGCAGTGCTAGCGTGGGGTCATATGGCTACACCTTC. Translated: CSASVGSYGYTF.

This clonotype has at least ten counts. Written as DNA, the CDR3 is TGTGCCAGCAGCCCACGGTACCAAGAGACCCAGTACTTC. Translation gives CASSPRYQETQYF. This chain links TRBV11-1 with TRBJ2-5; D gene ambiguous. This CDR3 contains 13 residues. In germline, CDR1 is SGHAT, CDR2 FQDESV (reference sequence). Trimming stripped 5 bases from V and 0 bases from J, with 7 bases between.

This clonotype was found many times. The CDR3 sequence is CASSPTRDRGPYNEQFF. The CDR3 DNA reads TGTGCCAGCTCACCAACCAGGGATAGAGGGCCTTACAATGAGCAGTTCTTC. The V and J genes are TRBV18 and TRBJ2-1, with D perhaps assigned TRBD1 or TRBD2 (5 bases each). Trimming shortened V by 2 bases and J by 4 bases, and 18 bases separated the two germline ends. CDR3 length: 17 residues. Germline CDR1 is KGHSH and CDR2 is LQKENI.

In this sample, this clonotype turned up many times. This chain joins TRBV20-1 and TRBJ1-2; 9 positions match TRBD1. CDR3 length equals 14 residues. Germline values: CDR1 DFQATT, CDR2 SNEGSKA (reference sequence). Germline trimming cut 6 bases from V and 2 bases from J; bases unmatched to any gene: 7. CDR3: CSALSGTGNYGYTF. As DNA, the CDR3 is TGCAGTGCCTTGTCCGGGACAGGGAACTATGGCTACACCTTC.

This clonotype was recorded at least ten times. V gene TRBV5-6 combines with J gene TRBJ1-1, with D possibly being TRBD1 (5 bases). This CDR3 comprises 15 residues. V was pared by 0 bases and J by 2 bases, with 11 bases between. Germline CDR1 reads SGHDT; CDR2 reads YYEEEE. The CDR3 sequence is CASSLGQTFNTEAFF. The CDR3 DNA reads TGTGCCAGCAGCTTGGGACAGACCTTCAACACTGAAGCTTTCTTT.

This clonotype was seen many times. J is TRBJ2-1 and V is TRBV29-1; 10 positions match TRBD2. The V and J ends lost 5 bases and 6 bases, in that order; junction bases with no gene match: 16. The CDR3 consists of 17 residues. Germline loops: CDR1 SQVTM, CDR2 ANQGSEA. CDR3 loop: CSVMRLAGFGIINEQFF. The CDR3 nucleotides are TGCAGCGTTATGAGACTAGCGGGCTTTGGGATCATCAATGAGCAGTTCTTC.

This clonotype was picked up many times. The CDR3 bases are TGCAGTGCTAGAAGGACAGCAAATTCACCCCTCCACTTT. Translating it yields CSARRTANSPLHF. V and J are TRBV20-1 and TRBJ1-6; a weak D match, TRBD1 (6 bases). CDR1 DFQATT and CDR2 SNEGSKA come from the germline V gene (reference sequence). The CDR3 consists of 13 residues. V was cut by 2 bases and J by 7 bases, with 9 bases left in between.

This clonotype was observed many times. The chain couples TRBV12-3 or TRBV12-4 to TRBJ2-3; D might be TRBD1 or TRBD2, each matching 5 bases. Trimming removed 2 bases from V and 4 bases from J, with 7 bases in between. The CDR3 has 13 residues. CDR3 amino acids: CASSLLGADTQYF. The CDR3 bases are TGTGCCAGCAGTTTATTGGGGGCAGATACGCAGTATTTT.

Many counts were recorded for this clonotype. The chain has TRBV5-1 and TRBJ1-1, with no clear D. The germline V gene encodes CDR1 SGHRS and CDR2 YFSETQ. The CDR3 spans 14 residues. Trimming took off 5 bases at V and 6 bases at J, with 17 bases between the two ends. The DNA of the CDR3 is TGCGCCAGCAGAATGGGGTCGGGGTTCCCTGAAGCTTTCTTT. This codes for CASRMGSGFPEAFF. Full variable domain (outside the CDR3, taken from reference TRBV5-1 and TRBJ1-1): KAGVTQTPRYLIKTRGQQVTLSCSPISGHRSVSWYQQTPGQGLQFLFEYFSETQRNKGNFPGRFSGRQFSNSRSEMNVSTLELGDSALYLCASRMGSGFPEAFFGQGTRLTVV.